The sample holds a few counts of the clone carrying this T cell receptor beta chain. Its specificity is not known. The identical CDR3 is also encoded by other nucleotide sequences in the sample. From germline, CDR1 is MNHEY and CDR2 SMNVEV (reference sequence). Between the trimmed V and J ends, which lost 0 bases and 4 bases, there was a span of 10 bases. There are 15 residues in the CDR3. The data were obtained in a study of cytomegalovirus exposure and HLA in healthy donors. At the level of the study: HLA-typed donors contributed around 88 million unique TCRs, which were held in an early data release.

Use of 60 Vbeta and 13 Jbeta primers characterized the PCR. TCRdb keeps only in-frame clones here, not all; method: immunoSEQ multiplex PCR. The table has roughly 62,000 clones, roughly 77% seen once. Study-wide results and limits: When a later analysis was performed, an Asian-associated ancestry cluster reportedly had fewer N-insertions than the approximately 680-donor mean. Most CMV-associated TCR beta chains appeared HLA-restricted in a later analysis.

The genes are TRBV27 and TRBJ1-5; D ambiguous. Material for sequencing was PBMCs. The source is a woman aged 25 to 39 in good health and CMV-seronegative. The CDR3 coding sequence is TGTGCCAGCAGTTTATCAGGTCAGGCTAATCAGCCCCAGCATTTT. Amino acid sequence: CASSLSGQANQPQHF.